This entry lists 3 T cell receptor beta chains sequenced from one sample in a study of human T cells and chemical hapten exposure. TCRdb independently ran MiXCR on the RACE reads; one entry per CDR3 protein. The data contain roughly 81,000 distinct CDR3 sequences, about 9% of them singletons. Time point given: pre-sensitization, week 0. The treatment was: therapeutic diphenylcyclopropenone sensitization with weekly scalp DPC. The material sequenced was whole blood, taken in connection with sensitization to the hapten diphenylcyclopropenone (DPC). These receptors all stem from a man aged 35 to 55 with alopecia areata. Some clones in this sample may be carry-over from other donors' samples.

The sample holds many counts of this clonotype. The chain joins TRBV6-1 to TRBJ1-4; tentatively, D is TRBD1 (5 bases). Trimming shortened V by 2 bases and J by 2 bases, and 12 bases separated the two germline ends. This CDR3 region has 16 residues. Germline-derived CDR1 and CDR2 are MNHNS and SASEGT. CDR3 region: CASSEHRTKTNEKLFF. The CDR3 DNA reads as TGTGCCAGCAGTGAACACAGGACAAAGACTAATGAAAAACTGTTTTTT.

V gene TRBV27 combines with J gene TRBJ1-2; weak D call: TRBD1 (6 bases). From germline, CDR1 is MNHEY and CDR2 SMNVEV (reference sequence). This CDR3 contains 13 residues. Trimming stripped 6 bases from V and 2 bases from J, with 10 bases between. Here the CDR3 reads CASRRTGNYGYTF. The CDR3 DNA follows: TGTGCCAGCAGGAGAACAGGGAACTATGGCTACACCTTC.

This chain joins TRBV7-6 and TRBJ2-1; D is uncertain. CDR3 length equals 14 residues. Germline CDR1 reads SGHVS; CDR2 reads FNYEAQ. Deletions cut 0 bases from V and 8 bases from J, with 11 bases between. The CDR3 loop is CASSLAGSSDEQFF. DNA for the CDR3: TGTGCCAGCAGCTTAGCTGGATCAAGCGATGAGCAGTTCTTC. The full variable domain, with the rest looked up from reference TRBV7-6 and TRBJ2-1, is GAGVSQSPRYKVTKRGQDVALRCDPISGHVSLYWYRQALGQGPEFLTYFNYEAQQDKSGLPNDRFSAERPEGSISTLTIQRTEQRDSAMYRCASSLAGSSDEQFFGPGTRLTVL.